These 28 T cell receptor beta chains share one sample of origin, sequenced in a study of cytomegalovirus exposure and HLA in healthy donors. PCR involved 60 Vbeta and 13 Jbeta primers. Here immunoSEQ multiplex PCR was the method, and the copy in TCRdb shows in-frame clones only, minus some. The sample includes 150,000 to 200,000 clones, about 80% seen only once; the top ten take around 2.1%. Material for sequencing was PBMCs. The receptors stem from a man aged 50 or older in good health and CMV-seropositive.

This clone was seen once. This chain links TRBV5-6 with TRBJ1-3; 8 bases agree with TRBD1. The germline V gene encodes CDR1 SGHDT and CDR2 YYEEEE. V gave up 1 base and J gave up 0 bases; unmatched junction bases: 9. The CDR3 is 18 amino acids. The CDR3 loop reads CASSLSNGDRHSGNTIYF. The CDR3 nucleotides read TGTGCCAGCAGCTTGAGCAACGGGGACAGGCACTCTGGAAACACCATATATTTT.

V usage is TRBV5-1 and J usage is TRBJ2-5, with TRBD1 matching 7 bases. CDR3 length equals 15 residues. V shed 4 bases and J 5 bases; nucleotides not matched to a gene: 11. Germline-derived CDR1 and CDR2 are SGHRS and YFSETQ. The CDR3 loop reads CASSTRQGKVETQYF. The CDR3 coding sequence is TGCGCCAGCAGCACGCGACAGGGTAAGGTGGAGACCCAGTACTTC.

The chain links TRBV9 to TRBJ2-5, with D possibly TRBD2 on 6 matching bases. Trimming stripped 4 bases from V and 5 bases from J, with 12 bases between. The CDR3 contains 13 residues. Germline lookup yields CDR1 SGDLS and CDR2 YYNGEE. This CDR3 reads CASSPGGWETQYF. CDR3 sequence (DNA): TGTGCCAGCAGCCCAGGAGGGTGGGAGACCCAGTACTTC.

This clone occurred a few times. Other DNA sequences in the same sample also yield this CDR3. CDR3 nucleotide sequence: TGTGCCAGTAGTATTCGAACCGGGATCAACAATCAGCCCCAGCATTTT. It codes for CASSIRTGINNQPQHF. The gene calls are TRBV19 and TRBJ1-5; no firm D call. CDR1 LNHDA and CDR2 SQIVND come from the germline V gene (reference sequence). The CDR3 has 16 amino acids. Trimming stripped 3 bases from V and 3 bases from J, with 15 bases between.

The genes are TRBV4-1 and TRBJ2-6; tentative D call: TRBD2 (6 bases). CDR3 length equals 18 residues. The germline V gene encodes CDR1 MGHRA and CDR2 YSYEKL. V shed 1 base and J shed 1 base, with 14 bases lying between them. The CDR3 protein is CASSQVAGTRSGANVLTF. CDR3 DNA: TGCGCCAGCAGCCAAGTCGCGGGGACTCGTTCTGGGGCCAACGTCCTGACTTTC.

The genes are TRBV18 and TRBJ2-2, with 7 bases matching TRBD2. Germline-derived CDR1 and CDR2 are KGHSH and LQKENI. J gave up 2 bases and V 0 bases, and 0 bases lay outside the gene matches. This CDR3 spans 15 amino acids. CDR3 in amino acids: CASSPPGLNTGELFF. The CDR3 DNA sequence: TGTGCCAGCTCACCACCGGGACTAAACACCGGGGAGCTGTTTTTT.

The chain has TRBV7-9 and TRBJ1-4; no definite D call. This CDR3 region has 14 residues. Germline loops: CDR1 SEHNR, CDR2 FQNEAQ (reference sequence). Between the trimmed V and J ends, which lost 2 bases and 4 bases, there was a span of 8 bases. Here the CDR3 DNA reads TGTGCCAGCAGCTTAACGCAGAATAATGAAAAACTGTTTTTT. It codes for CASSLTQNNEKLFF. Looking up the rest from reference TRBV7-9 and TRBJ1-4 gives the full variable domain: DTGVSQNPRHKITKRGQNVTFRCDPISEHNRLYWYRQTLGQGPEFLTYFQNEAQLEKSRLLSDRFSAERPKGSFSTLEIQRTEQGDSAMYLCASSLTQNNEKLFFGSGTQLSVL.

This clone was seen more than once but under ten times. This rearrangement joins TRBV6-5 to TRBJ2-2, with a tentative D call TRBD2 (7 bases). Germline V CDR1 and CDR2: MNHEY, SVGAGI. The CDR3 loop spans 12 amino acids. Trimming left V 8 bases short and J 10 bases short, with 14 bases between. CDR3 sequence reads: CASQRGGQELFF. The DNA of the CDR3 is TGTGCCAGCCAAAGGGGGGGGCAGGAGCTGTTTTTT.

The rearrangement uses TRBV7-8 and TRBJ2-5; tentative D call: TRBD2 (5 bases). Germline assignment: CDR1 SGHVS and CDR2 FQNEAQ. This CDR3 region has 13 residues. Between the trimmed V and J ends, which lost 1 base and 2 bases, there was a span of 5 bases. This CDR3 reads CASSLGTQETQYF. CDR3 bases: TGTGCCAGCAGCTTAGGGACTCAAGAGACCCAGTACTTC.

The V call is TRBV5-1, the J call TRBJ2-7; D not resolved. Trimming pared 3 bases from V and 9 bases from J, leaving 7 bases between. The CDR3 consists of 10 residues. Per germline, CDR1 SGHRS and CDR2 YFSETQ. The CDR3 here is CASSYCGQYF. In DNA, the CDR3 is TGCGCCAGCAGCTACTGCGGGCAGTACTTC. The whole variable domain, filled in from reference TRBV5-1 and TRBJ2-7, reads KAGVTQTPRYLIKTRGQQVTLSCSPISGHRSVSWYQQTPGQGLQFLFEYFSETQRNKGNFPGRFSGRQFSNSRSEMNVSTLELGDSALYLCASSYCGQYFGPGTRLTVT.

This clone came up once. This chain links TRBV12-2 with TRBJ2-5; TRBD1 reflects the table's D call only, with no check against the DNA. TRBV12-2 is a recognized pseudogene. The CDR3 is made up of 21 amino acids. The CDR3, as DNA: TGTGCAAGTCGCTTAGGGACGAGACAGGCACCCCCCAGACCCTTACAAGAGACCCAGTACTTC. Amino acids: CASRLGTRQAPPRPLQETQYF.

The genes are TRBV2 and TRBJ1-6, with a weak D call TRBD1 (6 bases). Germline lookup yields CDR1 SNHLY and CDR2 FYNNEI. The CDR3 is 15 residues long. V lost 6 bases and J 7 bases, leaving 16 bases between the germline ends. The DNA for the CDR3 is TGTGCCAGCAGAGGGCAGGGGACCTCGAATTCACCCCTCCACTTT. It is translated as CASRGQGTSNSPLHF.

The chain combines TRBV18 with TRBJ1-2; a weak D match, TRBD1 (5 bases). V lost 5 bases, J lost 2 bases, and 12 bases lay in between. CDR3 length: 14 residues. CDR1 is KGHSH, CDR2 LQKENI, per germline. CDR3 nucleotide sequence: TGTGCCAGCTCAAGCCCGACAGAGAACTATGGCTACACCTTC. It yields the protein CASSSPTENYGYTF.

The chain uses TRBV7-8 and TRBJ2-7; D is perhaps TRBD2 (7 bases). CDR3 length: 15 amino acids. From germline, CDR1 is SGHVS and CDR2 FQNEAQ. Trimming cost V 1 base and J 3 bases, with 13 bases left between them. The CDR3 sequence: CASSLVGGAIYEQYF. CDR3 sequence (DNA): TGTGCCAGCAGCTTAGTGGGGGGGGCGATCTACGAGCAGTACTTC.

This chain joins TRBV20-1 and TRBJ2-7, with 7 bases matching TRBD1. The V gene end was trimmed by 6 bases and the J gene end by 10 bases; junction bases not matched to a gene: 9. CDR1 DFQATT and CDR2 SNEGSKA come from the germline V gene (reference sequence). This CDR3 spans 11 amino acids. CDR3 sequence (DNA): TGCAGTGCCGGCGACAGGGTCGGCCAGTACTTC. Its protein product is CSAGDRVGQYF.

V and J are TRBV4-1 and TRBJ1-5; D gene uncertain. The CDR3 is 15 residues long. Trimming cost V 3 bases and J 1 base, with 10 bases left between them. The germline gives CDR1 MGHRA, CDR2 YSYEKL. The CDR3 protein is CASSQDGESNQPQHF. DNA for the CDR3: TGCGCCAGCAGCCAGGACGGGGAGAGCAATCAGCCCCAGCATTTT.

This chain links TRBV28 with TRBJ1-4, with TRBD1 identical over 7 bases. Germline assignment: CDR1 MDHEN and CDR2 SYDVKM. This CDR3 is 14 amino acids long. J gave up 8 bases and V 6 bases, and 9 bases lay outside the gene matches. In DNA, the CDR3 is TGTGCCAGCAGCCTAGGGGGCGCGCGGGAAAAACTGTTTTTT. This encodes CASSLGGAREKLFF.

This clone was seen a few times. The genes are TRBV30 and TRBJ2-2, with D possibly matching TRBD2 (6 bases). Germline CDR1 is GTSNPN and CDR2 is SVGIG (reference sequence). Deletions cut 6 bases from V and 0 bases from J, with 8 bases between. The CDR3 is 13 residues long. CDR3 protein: CACGGANTGELFF. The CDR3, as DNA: TGTGCCTGCGGGGGAGCGAACACCGGGGAGCTGTTTTTT.

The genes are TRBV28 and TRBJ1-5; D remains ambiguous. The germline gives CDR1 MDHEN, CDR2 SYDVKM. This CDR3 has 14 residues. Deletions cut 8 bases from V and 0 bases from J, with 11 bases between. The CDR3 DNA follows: TGTGCCAGCTCCTGGGGAGGTAGCAATCAGCCCCAGCATTTT. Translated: CASSWGGSNQPQHF. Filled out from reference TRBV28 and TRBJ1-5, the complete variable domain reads DVKVTQSSRYLVKRTGEKVFLECVQDMDHENMFWYRQDPGLGLRLIYFSYDVKMKEKGDIPEGYSVSREKKERFSLILESASTNQTSMYLCASSWGGSNQPQHFGDGTRLSIL.

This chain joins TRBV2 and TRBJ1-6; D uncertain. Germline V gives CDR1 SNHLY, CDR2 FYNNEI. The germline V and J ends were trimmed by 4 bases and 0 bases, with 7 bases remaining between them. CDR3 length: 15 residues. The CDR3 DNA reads TGTGCCAGCAGTGTTGGGAGCTCCTATAATTCACCCCTCCACTTT. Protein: CASSVGSSYNSPLHF.

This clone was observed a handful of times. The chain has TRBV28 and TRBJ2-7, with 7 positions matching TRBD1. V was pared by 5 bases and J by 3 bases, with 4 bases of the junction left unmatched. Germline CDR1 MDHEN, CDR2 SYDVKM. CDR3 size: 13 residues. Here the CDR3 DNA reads TGTGCCAGCAGTACGGACAGGAACTACGAGCAGTACTTC. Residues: CASSTDRNYEQYF. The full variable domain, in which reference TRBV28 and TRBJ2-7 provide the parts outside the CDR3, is DVKVTQSSRYLVKRTGEKVFLECVQDMDHENMFWYRQDPGLGLRLIYFSYDVKMKEKGDIPEGYSVSREKKERFSLILESASTNQTSMYLCASSTDRNYEQYFGPGTRLTVT.

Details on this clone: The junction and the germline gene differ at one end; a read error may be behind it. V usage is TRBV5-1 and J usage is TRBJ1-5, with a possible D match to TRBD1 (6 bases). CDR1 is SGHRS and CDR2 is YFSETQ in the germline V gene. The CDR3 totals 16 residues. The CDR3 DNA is TGCGCCAGCACCTTGACACAGGGATTAGGTAATCAGCCCCAGCATTTT. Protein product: CASTLTQGLGNQPQHF.

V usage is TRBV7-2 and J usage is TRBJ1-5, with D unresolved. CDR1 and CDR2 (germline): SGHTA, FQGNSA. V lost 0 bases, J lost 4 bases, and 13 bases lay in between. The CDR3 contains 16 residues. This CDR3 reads CASSLAWVRDNQPQHF. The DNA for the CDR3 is TGTGCCAGCAGCTTAGCGTGGGTTCGGGATAATCAGCCCCAGCATTTT.

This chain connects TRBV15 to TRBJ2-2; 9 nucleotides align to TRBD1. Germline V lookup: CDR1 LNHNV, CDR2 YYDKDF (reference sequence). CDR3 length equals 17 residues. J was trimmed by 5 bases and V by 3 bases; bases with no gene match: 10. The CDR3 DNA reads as TGTGCCACCAGCAGGGGCCGGGACAGGGACATTACCGGGGAGCTGTTTTTT. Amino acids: CATSRGRDRDITGELFF.

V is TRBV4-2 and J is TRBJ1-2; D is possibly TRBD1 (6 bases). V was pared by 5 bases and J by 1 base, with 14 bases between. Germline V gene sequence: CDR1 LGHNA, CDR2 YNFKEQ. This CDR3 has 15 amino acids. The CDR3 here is CASSGAGAGNYGYTF. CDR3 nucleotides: TGTGCCAGCAGCGGGGCAGGGGCCGGTAACTATGGCTACACCTTC.

The CDR3 loop reads CASSLGLAGPTDTQYF. In DNA, the CDR3 is TGTGCCAGCAGCTTGGGACTAGCGGGGCCCACAGATACGCAGTATTTT. This sequence joins TRBV7-3 and TRBJ2-3; 13 nucleotides align to TRBD2. V was clipped by 3 bases and J by 2 bases; unmatched bases: 2. Germline V CDR1 and CDR2: SGHTA, FQGTGA. The CDR3 runs 16 residues.

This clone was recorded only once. CDR3 sequence reads: CASSPSDPRGYEQYF. CDR3 nucleotides: TGTGCCAGCTCACCTTCCGATCCTAGGGGTTACGAGCAGTACTTC. The chain uses TRBV18 and TRBJ2-7; D might be TRBD1 (5 bases). The germline gives CDR1 KGHSH, CDR2 LQKENI. The CDR3 loop spans 15 amino acids. V was pared by 3 bases and J by 4 bases, with 16 bases between.

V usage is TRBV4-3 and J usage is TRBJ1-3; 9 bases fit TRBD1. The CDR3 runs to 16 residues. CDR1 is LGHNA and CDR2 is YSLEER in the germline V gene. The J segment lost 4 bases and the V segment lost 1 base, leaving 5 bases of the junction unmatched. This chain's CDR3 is CASSQGNRGLGNTIYF. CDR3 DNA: TGCGCCAGCAGCCAAGGGAACAGGGGGCTAGGAAACACCATATATTTT.